This T cell receptor (beta chain) was found in a study of cytomegalovirus exposure and HLA in healthy donors. In the study overall: HLA-typed donors contributed around 82 million unique TCRs, which were held in an early data release.

The PCR was carried out with 60 Vbeta primers and 13 Jbeta primers. TCRdb's copy holds only in-frame clones and misses some; the assay was immunoSEQ multiplex PCR. The table includes roughly 100,000 clones, roughly 79% detected once. Study conclusions and caveats: A likely sequencing artifact accounted for one observed cluster of highly shared sequence variants. In a later analysis, at a false discovery rate of 0.05, 15,000 to 20,000 TCR beta sequences matched HLA alleles.

Germline lookup yields CDR1 MNHEY and CDR2 SVGAGI. The CDR3 extends over 16 amino acids. V shed 4 bases and J 2 bases; nucleotides not matched to a gene: 9. Worth noting for this clone: The antigen is undetermined.

The specimen sequenced was PBMCs. V usage is TRBV6-5 and J usage is TRBJ2-3, with 7 bases identical to TRBD2. This TCR was sampled from a woman between 40 and 55 years old in good health and CMV-seronegative. The DNA of the CDR3 is TGTGCCAGCAGTTCCCAACGACTAGCAGCCACAGATACGCAGTATTTT. This codes for CASSSQRLAATDTQYF.